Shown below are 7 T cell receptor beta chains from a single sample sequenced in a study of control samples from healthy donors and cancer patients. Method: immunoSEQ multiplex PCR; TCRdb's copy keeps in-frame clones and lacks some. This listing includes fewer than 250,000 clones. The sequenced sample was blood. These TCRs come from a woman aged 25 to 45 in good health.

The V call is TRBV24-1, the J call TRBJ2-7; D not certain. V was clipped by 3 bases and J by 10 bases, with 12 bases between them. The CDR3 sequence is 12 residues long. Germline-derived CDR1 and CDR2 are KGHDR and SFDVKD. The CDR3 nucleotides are TGTGCCACCAGTGATGAAGGCCGACGACAGTACTTC. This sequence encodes CATSDEGRRQYF.

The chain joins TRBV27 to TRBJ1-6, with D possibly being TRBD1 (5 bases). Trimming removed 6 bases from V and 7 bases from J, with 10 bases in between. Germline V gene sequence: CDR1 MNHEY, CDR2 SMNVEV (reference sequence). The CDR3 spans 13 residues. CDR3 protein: CASRTWTNSPLHF. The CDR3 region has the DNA TGTGCCAGCAGGACTTGGACAAATTCACCCCTCCACTTT.

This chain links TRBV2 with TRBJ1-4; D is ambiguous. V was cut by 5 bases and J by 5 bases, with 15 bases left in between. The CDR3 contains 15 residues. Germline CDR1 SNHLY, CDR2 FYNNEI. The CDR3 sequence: CASSPNANGNEKLFF. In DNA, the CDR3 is TGTGCCAGCAGTCCCAACGCGAACGGAAATGAAAAACTGTTTTTT.

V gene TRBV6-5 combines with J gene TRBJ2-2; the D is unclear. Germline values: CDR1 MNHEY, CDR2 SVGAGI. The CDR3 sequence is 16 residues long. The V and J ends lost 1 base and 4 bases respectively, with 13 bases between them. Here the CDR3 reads CASSYFGRGGTGELFF. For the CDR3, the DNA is TGTGCCAGCAGTTACTTCGGCCGCGGTGGCACCGGGGAGCTGTTTTTT.

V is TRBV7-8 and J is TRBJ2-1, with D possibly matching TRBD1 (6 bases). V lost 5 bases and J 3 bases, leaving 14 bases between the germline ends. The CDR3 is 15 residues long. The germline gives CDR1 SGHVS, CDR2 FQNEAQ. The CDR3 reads CASSPFGGNYNEQFF. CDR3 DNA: TGTGCCAGCAGCCCATTTGGGGGCAACTACAATGAGCAGTTCTTC.

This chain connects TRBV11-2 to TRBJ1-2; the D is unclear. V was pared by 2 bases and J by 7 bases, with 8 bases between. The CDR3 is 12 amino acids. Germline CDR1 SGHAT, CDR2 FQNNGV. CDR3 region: CASSLSGSGYTF. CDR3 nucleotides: TGTGCCAGCAGCTTATCAGGTTCTGGCTACACCTTC.

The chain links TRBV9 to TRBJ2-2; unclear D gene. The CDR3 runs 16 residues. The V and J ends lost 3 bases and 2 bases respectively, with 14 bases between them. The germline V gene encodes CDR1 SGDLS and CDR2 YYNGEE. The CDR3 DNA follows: TGTGCCAGCAGCGCCCAACTCGCGACCAACACCGGGGAGCTGTTTTTT. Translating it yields CASSAQLATNTGELFF.